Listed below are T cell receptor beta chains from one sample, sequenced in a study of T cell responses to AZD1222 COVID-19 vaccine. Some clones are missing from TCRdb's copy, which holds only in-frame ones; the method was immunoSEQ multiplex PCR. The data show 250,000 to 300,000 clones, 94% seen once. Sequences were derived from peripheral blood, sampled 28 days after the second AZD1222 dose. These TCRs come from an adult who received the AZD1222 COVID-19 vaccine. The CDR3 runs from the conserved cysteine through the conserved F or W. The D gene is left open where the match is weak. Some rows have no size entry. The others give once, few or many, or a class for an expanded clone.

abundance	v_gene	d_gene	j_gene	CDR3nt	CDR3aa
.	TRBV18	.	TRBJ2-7	TGTGCCAGCTCACCCCTCCCGGGCTCTAGGGTACACGAGCAGTACTTC	CASSPLPGSRVHEQYF
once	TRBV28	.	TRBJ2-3	TGTGCCAGCAGTTTAGGACGTTTAGATACGCAGTATTTT	CASSLGRLDTQYF
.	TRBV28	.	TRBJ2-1	TGTGCCAGCAGTTTATCCCTGGCCGTAAACAATGAGCAGTTCTTC	CASSLSLAVNNEQFF
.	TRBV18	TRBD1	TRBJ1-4	TGTGCCAGCTCACCCCAGGGGGCAGGGGTAAATGAAAAACTGTTTTTT	CASSPQGAGVNEKLFF
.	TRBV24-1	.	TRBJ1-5	TGTGCCACCAGTGATTTAACGGGTCCCGGAACACCTTCAGGCAATCAGCCCCAGCATTTT	CATSDLTGPGTPSGNQPQHF
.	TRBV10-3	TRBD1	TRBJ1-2	TGTGCCATCAACGGGGACAGGGGGCCACGGAATTTGGGCTACACCTTC	CAINGDRGPRNLGYTF
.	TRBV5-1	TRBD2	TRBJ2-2	TGCGCCCGCTGGGCGGGAGACACCGGGGAGCTGTTTTTT	CARWAGDTGELFF
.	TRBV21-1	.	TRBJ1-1	TGTGCCACCGCCACGCGGGGCTCGGGCACTGAAGCTTTCTTT	CATATRGSGTEAFF
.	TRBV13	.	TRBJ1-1	TGTGCCAGCAGCTCCATTCCCATGCGTCGTGAAGCTTTCTTT	CASSSIPMRREAFF
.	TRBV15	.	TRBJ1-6	TGTGCCACCAGCAGAGGTAGGGCAACGGAGGCCCTCCACTTT	CATSRGRATEALHF
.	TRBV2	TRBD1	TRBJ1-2	TGTGCCAGCAGGGGGGACAGATCTAACTATGGCTACACCTTC	CASRGDRSNYGYTF
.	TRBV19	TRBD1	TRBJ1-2	TGTGCCAGTAGTGCGCGACAGGGGGCGGGCTATGGCTACACCTTC	CASSARQGAGYGYTF
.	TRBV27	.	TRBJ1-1	TGTGCCAGCAGGCTGGGACGGACGACCGAAGCTTTCTTT	CASRLGRTTEAFF
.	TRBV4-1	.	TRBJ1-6	TGCGCCAGCAGCTTCAGGGTAGGCGGTAATTCACCCCTCCACTTT	CASSFRVGGNSPLHF
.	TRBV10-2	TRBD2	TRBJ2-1	TGCGCCAGCAGGGCCGGGACTAGCGATGGTGAGCAGTTCTTC	CASRAGTSDGEQFF
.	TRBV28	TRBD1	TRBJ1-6	TGTGCCAGCAGTGCCGGGACAGGGGCCGATTATAATTCACCCCTCCACTTT	CASSAGTGADYNSPLHF
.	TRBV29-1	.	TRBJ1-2	TGCAGCGTTGACAAGGGTGACAAGGGCTACACCTTC	CSVDKGDKGYTF
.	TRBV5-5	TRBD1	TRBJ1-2	TGTGCCAGCAGCTACGGGACAGGGGGATCTAACTATGGCTACACCTTC	CASSYGTGGSNYGYTF
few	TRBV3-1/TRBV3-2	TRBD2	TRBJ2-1	TGTGCCAGCAGCCAAGATCTCGCGGGGGGCCCGGGGAATGAGCAGTTCTTC	CASSQDLAGGPGNEQFF
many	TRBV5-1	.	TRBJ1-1	TGCGCCAGCAGCCTTATGGGGACGGGATCAGGGACTGAAGCTTTCTTT	CASSLMGTGSGTEAFF
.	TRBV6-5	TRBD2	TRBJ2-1	TGTGCCAGCAGCTGGGGACTAGCGGTAAACAATGAGCAGTTCTTC	CASSWGLAVNNEQFF
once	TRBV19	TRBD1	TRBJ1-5	TGTGCCAGTAGTATAGATCTCGAAGGGGGCCACAATCAGCCCCAGCATTTT	CASSIDLEGGHNQPQHF
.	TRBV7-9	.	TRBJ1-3	TGTGCCAGCAGCTTACAGTCATCTGGAAACACCATATATTTT	CASSLQSSGNTIYF
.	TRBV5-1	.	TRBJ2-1	TGCGCCAGCAGGCGGGAAGGGGATGAGCAGTTCTTC	CASRREGDEQFF
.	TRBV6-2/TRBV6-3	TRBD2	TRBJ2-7	TGTGCCAGCAGTTACATTTTACGGGCTAGCGGGCGCTCCTACGAGCAGTACTTC	CASSYILRASGRSYEQYF
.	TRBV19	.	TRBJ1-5	TGTGCCAGTAGTATAGGGGGCCTTAGCAATCAGCCCCAGCATTTT	CASSIGGLSNQPQHF
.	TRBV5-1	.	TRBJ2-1	TGCGCCAGCAGCTTGGAACCCTCTGGTGAGCAGTTCTTC	CASSLEPSGEQFF
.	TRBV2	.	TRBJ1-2	TGTGCCAGCAGTGAACTTGTCAGTTACTATGGCTACACCTTC	CASSELVSYYGYTF
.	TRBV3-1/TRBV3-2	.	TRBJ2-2	TGTGCCAGCAGCCTCCGATGGGGAGGATGGACCGGGGAGCTGTTTTTT	CASSLRWGGWTGELFF
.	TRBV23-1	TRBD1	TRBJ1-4	TGCGCCAGCAGTCAACAGGGGGAGGTTAGTGAAAAACTGTTTTTT	CASSQQGEVSEKLFF
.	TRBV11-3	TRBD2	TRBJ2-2	TGTGCCAGCAATCCGGGGGGAGGTACCGGGGAGCTGTTTTTT	CASNPGGGTGELFF
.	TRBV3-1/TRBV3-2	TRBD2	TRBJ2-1	TGTGCCAGCAGCCAAGGGACTAGCGGGGGGATTTACAATGAGCAGTTCTTC	CASSQGTSGGIYNEQFF
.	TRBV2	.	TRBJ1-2	TGTGCCAGCAGTGAAGGTGCAAGGGTGTCTGGCTACACCTTC	CASSEGARVSGYTF
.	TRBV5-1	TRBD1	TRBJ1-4	TGCGCCAGCAGCTTTCAGGGGGGCGAAAAACTGTTTTTT	CASSFQGGEKLFF
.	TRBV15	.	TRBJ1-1	TGTGCCACCAGCAGAGGAAAGGGGGTGAACACTGAAGCTTTCTTT	CATSRGKGVNTEAFF
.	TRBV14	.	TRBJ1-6	TGTGCCAGCAGCCAAGATGGATCACCCCTCCACTTT	CASSQDGSPLHF
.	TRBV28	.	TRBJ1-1	TGTGCCAGCAGTTACAGGCTGAACACTGAAGCTTTCTTT	CASSYRLNTEAFF
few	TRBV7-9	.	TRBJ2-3	TGTGCCAGCAGCCCTAAGCCCAAAGATACGCAGTATTTT	CASSPKPKDTQYF
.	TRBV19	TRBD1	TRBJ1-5	TGTGCCAGTAGTTCCACCGGGACAGCGAGTAGCAATCAGCCCCAGCATTTT	CASSSTGTASSNQPQHF
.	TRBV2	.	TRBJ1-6	TGTGCCAGCATTACTGATTATAATTCACCCCTCCACTTT	CASITDYNSPLHF
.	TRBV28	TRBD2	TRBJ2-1	TGTGCCAGCACCCATCCGGCGGGAGCAGGCAATGAGCAGTTCTTC	CASTHPAGAGNEQFF
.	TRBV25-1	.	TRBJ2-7	TGTGCCAGCATGGGGACCGCGGTAGGGTACGAGCAGTACTTC	CASMGTAVGYEQYF
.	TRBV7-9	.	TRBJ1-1	TGTGCCAGCAGCTCATGGGACACGATGAACACTGAAGCTTTCTTT	CASSSWDTMNTEAFF
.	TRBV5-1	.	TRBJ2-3	TGCGCCAGCACTCTTCACGCACCGGGACACTCAAGGAACACAGATACGCAGTATTTT	CASTLHAPGHSRNTDTQYF
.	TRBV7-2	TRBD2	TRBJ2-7	TGTGCCAGCAGCCCTCGCACTAGCGGGAGCTACGAGCAGTACTTC	CASSPRTSGSYEQYF
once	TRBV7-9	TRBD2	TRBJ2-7	TGTGCCAGCAGCCCCCCGAGCGGGAGCTGGTACGAGCAGTACTTC	CASSPPSGSWYEQYF
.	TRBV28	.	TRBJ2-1	TGTGCCAGCAGTCCTGGGTCTTACAATGAGCAGTTCTTC	CASSPGSYNEQFF
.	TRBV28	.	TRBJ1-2	TGTGCCAGCAGCCAAGAGGATCATGGCTACACCTTC	CASSQEDHGYTF
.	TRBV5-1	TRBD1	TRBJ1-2	TGCGCCAGCAGCCCGTATCCGGGACAGGGGGCCGGTGGCTACACCTTC	CASSPYPGQGAGGYTF
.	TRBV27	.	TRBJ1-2	TGTGCCAGCAGCTCGACAGGACCATTCAACTATGGCTACACCTTC	CASSSTGPFNYGYTF
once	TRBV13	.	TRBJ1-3	TGTGCCAGCAGCTCCTGGGGGGGAAGCTCTGGAAACACCATATATTTT	CASSSWGGSSGNTIYF